This is a list of T cell receptor beta chains from one sample in a study of T cells in Graves' hyperthyroidism and ophthalmopathy. Via MiXCR, TCRdb re-called the multiplex PCR reads, giving one row per CDR3 protein. The table lists approximately 600,000 distinct CDR3 sequences, about 14% of them singletons. Source material: blood. All receptors come from a woman between 18 and 30 years old with Graves' ophthalmopathy. Each CDR3 is given with its conserved first and last residue. The D gene is left open where the match is weak. Some rows have no size entry. The others give once, few or many, or a class for an expanded clone.

TRBV27,TRBJ2-4,NA,23,NA,NA,CASSLTGDNEQFFGPPAGNIQYF
TRBV2,TRBJ2-2,many,14,TRBD1,TGTGCCAGCAGCGGACAGGGCCACACCGGGGAGCTGTTTTTT,CASSGQGHTGELFF
TRBV3-1,TRBJ1-5,many,16,NA,TGCGCCAGCAGCCAAAGGGGGGCAGGAGGGAATCAGCCCCAGCATTTT,CASSQRGAGGNQPQHF
TRBV2,TRBJ1-2,many,13,NA,TGTGCCAGCAGTGTGGCCGGATGCTATGGCTACACCTTC,CASSVAGCYGYTF
TRBV7-9,TRBJ1-2,NA,18,TRBD1,TGTGCCAGCAGCTTAGGTCGCTCGACAGGGGGCCTTAACTATGGCTACACCTTC,CASSLGRSTGGLNYGYTF
TRBV7-9,TRBJ2-1,once,14,NA,TGTGCCACCCCTAGTGGGAGCTCCTACAATGAGCAGTTCTTC,CATPSGSSYNEQFF
TRBV20-1,TRBJ2-7,many,14,NA,TGCAGTGCTAGAGAAACAGGACAGTACTACGAGCAGTACTTC,CSARETGQYYEQYF
TRBV14,TRBJ2-3,few,17,TRBD2,TGTGCCAGCAGCCAAAATAGCGGGAGGGCCATGGCAGATACGCAGTATTTT,CASSQNSGRAMADTQYF
TRBV27,TRBJ2-7,many,17,TRBD2,TGTGCCAGCAGTTTCTCCTGGACTAGCGGGAGAGCCTACGAGCAGTACTTC,CASSFSWTSGRAYEQYF
TRBV28,TRBJ2-7,many,14,TRBD1,TGTGCCAGCCGCTCGACAGGGGCCGTCGGGGAGCAGTACTTC,CASRSTGAVGEQYF
TRBV19,TRBJ1-1,NA,14,TRBD1,TGTGCCAGTAGTTTGGACAGGGGTCTCGCTGAAGCTTTCTTT,CASSLDRGLAEAFF
TRBV6-1,TRBJ1-2,many,15,TRBD1,TGTGCCAGCAGTTCCTTACAGACAGGGAACTATGGCTACACCTTC,CASSSLQTGNYGYTF
TRBV12-3/TRBV12-4,TRBJ1-2,many,15,TRBD1,TGTGCCAGCAGCTCCGGGACAGGGTTAGTTGATGGCTACACCTTC,CASSSGTGLVDGYTF
TRBV20-1,TRBJ1-2,NA,13,TRBD1,TGCAGTGCTAGTTCCGGACAGGGGGATGGCTACACCTTC,CSASSGQGDGYTF
TRBV30,TRBJ1-3,NA,11,NA,TGTGCCTGGAGTATCGGAAACACCATATATTTT,CAWSIGNTIYF
TRBV28,TRBJ2-5,many,16,TRBD2,TGTGCCAGCAGTTCCCCCCGGGGGGGAGGCCAAGAGACCCAGTACTTC,CASSSPRGGGQETQYF
TRBV7-9,TRBJ2-5,many,13,NA,TGTGCCAGCAGCTCATGGCAGGGAGAGACCCAGTACTTC,CASSSWQGETQYF
TRBV3-1,TRBJ2-1,many,18,TRBD2,TGTGCCAGCAGCCAAGTCCCAAGGGCTAGCGGGAGGGGTAATGAGCAGTTCTTC,CASSQVPRASGRGNEQFF
TRBV11-2,TRBJ1-2,many,12,NA,TGTGCCAGCAGCCCCCGCAGGCAGGGCTACACCTTC,CASSPRRQGYTF
TRBV12-5,TRBJ2-7,few,17,NA,TGTGCTAGTGGTTTGGACAACACAGGGCAGGCCCCCTACGAGCAGTACTTC,CASGLDNTGQAPYEQYF
TRBV19,TRBJ1-5,few,17,TRBD1,TGTGCCAGTTGTAGCGACAGGGGGTGGGCGAGCAATCAGCCCCAGCATTTT,CASCSDRGWASNQPQHF
TRBV9,TRBJ1-4,many,14,NA,TGTGCCAGCAGCTCTGGAGCAACTAATGAAAAACTGTTTTTT,CASSSGATNEKLFF
TRBV20-1,TRBJ2-7,NA,13,NA,TGCAGTGCCTACCCGCTGGGGACCTACGAGCAGTACTTC,CSAYPLGTYEQYF
TRBV24-1,TRBJ1-2,many,13,NA,TGTGCCACTGGGGGAGACGCTAACTATGGCTACACCTTC,CATGGDANYGYTF
TRBV6-1,TRBJ2-1,many,14,NA,TGTGCCAGCAGGGTGACTGGAACTGACAATGAGCAGTTCTTC,CASRVTGTDNEQFF
TRBV6-5,TRBJ2-1,NA,17,NA,TGTGCCAGCAGTTACTCGAGTTTCCCTCTCTCCCCTGATGAGCAGTTCTTC,CASSYSSFPLSPDEQFF
TRBV3-1,TRBJ1-6,many,17,TRBD1,TGTGCCAGCAGCCAAGTTCCGGGACAGGAGGAACTTTCACCCCTCCACTTT,CASSQVPGQEELSPLHF
TRBV30,TRBJ1-2,many,13,NA,TGTGCCTGGAGCCTTGACAGTAACTATGGCTACACCTTC,CAWSLDSNYGYTF
TRBV3-1,TRBJ2-2,NA,18,TRBD2,TGTGCCAGCAGCCAAGATCGGAGACTAGCGGGCATCGCCGGGGAGCTGTTTTTT,CASSQDRRLAGIAGELFF
TRBV19,TRBJ1-2,NA,16,TRBD1,TGTGCCAGTAGTATTGAGGACAGGCACAACCTCTATGGCTACACCTTC,CASSIEDRHNLYGYTF
TRBV2,TRBJ2-1,few,16,NA,TGTGCCAGCAGTAGCGGCGCGGTGAGCTCCTACAATGAGCAGTTCTTC,CASSSGAVSSYNEQFF